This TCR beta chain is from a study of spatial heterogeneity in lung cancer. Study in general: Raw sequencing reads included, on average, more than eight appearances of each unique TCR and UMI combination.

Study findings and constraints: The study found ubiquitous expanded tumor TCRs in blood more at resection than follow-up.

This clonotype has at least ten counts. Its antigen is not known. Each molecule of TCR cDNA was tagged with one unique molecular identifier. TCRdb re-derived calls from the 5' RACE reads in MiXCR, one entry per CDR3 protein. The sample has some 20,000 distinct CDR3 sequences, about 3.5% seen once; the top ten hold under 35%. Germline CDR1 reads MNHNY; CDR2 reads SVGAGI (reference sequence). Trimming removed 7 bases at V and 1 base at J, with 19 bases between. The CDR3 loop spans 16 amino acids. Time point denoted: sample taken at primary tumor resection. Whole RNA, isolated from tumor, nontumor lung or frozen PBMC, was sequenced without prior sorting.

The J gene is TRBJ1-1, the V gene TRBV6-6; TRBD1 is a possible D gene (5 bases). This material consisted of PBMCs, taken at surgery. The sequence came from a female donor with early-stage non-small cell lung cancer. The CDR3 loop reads CASIGGVGVGNTEAFF. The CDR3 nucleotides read TGTGCCAGCATCGGGGGAGTAGGGGTCGGGAACACTGAAGCTTTCTTT.